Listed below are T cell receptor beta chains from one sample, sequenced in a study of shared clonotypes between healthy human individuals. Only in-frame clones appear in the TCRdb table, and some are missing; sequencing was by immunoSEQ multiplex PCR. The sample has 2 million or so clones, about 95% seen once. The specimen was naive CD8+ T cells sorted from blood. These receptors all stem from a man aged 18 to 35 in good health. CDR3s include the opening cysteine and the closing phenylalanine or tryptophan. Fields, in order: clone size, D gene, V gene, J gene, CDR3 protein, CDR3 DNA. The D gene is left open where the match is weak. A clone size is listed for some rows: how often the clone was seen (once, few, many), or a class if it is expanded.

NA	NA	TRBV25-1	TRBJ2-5	CASSQRGYETQYF	TGTGCCAGCAGTCAGAGGGGCTACGAGACCCAGTACTTC
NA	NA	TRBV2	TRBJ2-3	CASSAGTVSTDTQYF	TGTGCCAGCAGTGCCGGGACCGTTAGCACAGATACGCAGTATTTT
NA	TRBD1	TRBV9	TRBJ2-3	CASRGQGTDTQYF	TGTGCCAGCAGGGGACAGGGCACAGATACGCAGTATTTT
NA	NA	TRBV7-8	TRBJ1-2	CASSLLDWDYGYTF	TGTGCCAGCAGCTTACTGGACTGGGACTATGGCTACACCTTC
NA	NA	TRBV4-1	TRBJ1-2	CASSQDRGTWGGYTF	TGCGCCAGCAGCCAAGATAGGGGCACCTGGGGCGGCTACACCTTC
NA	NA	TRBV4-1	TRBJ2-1	CASSASGQDYNEQFF	TGCGCCAGCAGCGCGAGCGGGCAGGACTACAATGAGCAGTTCTTC
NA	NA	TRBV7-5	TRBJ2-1	CARSLVQSRVHNEQFF	TGTGCCAGAAGCTTAGTCCAATCGCGGGTACACAATGAGCAGTTCTTC
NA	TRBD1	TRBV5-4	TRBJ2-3	CASSDRDYLDTQYF	TGTGCCAGCAGCGACAGGGATTATTTAGATACGCAGTATTTT
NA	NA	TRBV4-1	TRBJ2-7	CASSQRFVGTAAYEQYF	TGCGCCAGCAGCCAACGGTTTGTTGGGACTGCCGCCTACGAGCAGTACTTC
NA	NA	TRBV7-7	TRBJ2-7	CASSHTLGGGSYEQYF	TGTGCTAGCAGCCATACCCTCGGGGGAGGATCCTACGAGCAGTACTTC
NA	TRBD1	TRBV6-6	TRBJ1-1	CASSYIGQENTEAFF	TGTGCCAGCAGTTACATTGGACAGGAGAACACTGAAGCTTTCTTT
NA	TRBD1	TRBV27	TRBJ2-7	CASSLQGASYEQYF	TGTGCCAGCAGCCTACAGGGGGCCTCCTACGAGCAGTACTTC
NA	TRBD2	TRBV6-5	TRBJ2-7	CASSYTSGSLYEQYF	TGTGCCAGCAGTTACACTAGCGGGAGTCTTTACGAGCAGTACTTC
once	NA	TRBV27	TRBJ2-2	CASSFFGQLANTGELFF	NA
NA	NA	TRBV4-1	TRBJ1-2	CASSPRQATYGYTF	TGCGCCAGCAGCCCCCGACAGGCTACCTACGGCTACACCTTC
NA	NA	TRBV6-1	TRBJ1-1	CASSETGLFTEAFF	TGTGCCAGCAGTGAAACAGGGCTTTTCACTGAAGCTTTCTTT
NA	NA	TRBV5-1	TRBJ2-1	CASSLWGSSYNEQFF	TGCGCCAGCAGCTTGTGGGGCAGCTCCTACAATGAGCAGTTCTTC
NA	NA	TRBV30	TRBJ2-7	CAWGWCWGAWEQYF	TGTGCCTGGGGTTGGTGTTGGGGGGCGTGGGAGCAGTACTTC
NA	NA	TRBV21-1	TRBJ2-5	CASSKVQYQETQYF	TGTGCCAGCAGCAAAGTCCAGTACCAAGAGACCCAGTACTTC
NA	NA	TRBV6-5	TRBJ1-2	CASSLGGIDGYTF	TGTGCCAGCAGTTTGGGGGGGATTGATGGCTACACCTTC
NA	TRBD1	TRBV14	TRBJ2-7	CASSQDLGTGNEQYF	TGTGCCAGCAGCCAAGATCTAGGGACAGGGAACGAGCAGTACTTC
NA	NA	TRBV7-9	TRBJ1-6	CASSQSGTNYNSPLHF	TGTGCCAGCAGCCAATCCGGGACAAATTATAATTCACCCCTCCACTTT
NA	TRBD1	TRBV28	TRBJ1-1	CASSLMTGGITEAFF	TGTGCCAGCAGTTTGATGACAGGGGGTATCACTGAAGCTTTCTTT
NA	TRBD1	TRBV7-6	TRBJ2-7	CASSLDGTANYEQYF	TGTGCCAGCAGCTTAGACGGGACAGCCAACTACGAGCAGTACTTC
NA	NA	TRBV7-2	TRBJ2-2	CASSLLSTGELFF	TGTGCCAGCAGCTTACTCTCCACCGGGGAGCTGTTTTTT
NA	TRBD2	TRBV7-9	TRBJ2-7	CASSWTSYEQYF	TGTGCCAGCAGTTGGACTAGCTACGAGCAGTACTTC
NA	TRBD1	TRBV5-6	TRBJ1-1	CASSWGTGTPEAFF	TGTGCCAGCAGCTGGGGGACAGGGACGCCTGAAGCTTTCTTT
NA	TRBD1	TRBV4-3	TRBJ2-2	CASSQVWQGAGELFF	TGCGCCAGCAGCCAAGTTTGGCAGGGGGCCGGGGAGCTGTTTTTT
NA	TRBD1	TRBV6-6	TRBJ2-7	CASSPGQGPAYEQYF	TGTGCCAGCAGTCCCGGACAGGGGCCTGCCTACGAGCAGTACTTC
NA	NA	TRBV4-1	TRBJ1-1	CASSQGTAYTEAFF	TGCGCCAGCAGCCAAGGGACGGCGTACACTGAAGCTTTCTTT
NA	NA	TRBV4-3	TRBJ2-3	CASSQDSGSSSDTQYF	TGCGCCAGCAGCCAAGATTCAGGGAGTAGCTCAGATACGCAGTATTTT
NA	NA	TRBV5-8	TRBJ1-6	CASTKPRGINSPLHF	TGTGCCAGCACCAAACCGCGAGGGATAAATTCACCCCTCCACTTT
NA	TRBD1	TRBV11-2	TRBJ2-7	CASSLVQGATEQYF	TGTGCCAGCAGCTTAGTTCAGGGGGCAACCGAGCAGTACTTC
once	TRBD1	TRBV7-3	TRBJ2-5	CASSSGTGGQETQYF	TGTGCCAGCAGCTCTGGGACAGGGGGCCAAGAGACCCAGTACTTC
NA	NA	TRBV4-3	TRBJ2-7	CASSQTGGSYEQYF	TGCGCCAGCAGCCAAACCGGGGGCTCCTACGAGCAGTACTTC
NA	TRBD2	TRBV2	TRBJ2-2	CASSEYREGTGELFF	TGTGCCAGCAGTGAATACCGGGAGGGCACCGGGGAGCTGTTTTTT
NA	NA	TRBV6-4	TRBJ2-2	CASSDVGLYTGELFF	TGTGCCAGCAGTGACGTCGGACTGTACACCGGGGAGCTGTTTTTT
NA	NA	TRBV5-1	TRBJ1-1	CASSSYPSLDSPAFF	TGCGCCAGCAGCTCATACCCAAGCCTTGACAGTCCAGCTTTCTTT
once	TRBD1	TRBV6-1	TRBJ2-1	CASSLGQGNERFF	TGTGCCAGCAGTCTTGGACAGGGTAATGAGCGGTTCTTC
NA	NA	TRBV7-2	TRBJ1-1	CASSLVVTEAFF	TGTGCCAGCAGCTTAGTGGTCACTGAAGCTTTCTTT
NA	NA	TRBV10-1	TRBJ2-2	CASSEGATGELFF	TGCGCCAGCAGTGAGGGCGCCACCGGGGAGCTGTTTTTT
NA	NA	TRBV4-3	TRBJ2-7	CASSQDLSYEQYF	TGCGCCAGCAGCCAAGATCTAAGTTACGAGCAGTACTTC
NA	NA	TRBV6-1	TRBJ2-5	CASSEAGDRGTQYF	TGTGCCAGCAGTGAAGCCGGGGATCGAGGGACCCAGTACTTC
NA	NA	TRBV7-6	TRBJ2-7	CASSLGQRGSGNEQYF	TGTGCCAGCAGCTTAGGTCAACGGGGTTCAGGGAACGAGCAGTACTTC
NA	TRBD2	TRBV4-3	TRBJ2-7	CASSQSTSGPSYEQYF	TGCGCCAGCAGCCAGTCGACTAGCGGTCCCTCCTACGAGCAGTACTTC
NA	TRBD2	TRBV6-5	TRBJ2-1	CATKREGNEQFF	TGTGCCACAAAGCGGGAGGGCAATGAGCAGTTCTTC